These 9 T cell receptor beta chains originate from one sample sequenced in a study of shared clonotypes between healthy human individuals. Libraries were prepared by immunoSEQ multiplex PCR; TCRdb keeps only in-frame clonotypes and omits some of them. The sample yields about 1.1 million clones, 60% to 80% seen once. Sequencing used memory CD4+ T cells from PBMCs. Sample subset: CD45RA-negative fraction. These receptors were obtained from a man aged 18 to 30 in good health. Some clones in this sample may be carry-over from other donors' samples.

This sequence joins TRBV27 and TRBJ2-7; TRBD1 matches 8 bases. V lost 3 bases and J lost 4; bases outside the gene matches: 8. CDR1 is MNHEY and CDR2 is SMNVEV in the germline V gene (reference sequence). The CDR3 runs to 15 residues. CDR3 loop: CASSFGRDRIYEQYF. The DNA of the CDR3 is TGTGCCAGCAGTTTCGGTAGGGACAGGATTTACGAGCAGTACTTC.

This sequence joins TRBV2 and TRBJ1-2; TRBD1 agrees at 10 bases. Germline V CDR1 and CDR2: SNHLY, FYNNEI. V gave up 6 bases and J gave up 0 bases; unmatched junction bases: 10. The CDR3 length is 17 residues. The CDR3 DNA follows: TGTGCCAGCAGCTTCCGGGACAGGGGAAAAACTAACTATGGCTACACCTTC. This encodes CASSFRDRGKTNYGYTF. Full variable domain (rest looked up from reference TRBV2 and TRBJ1-2): EPEVTQTPSHQVTQMGQEVILRCVPISNHLYFYWYRQILGQKVEFLVSFYNNEISEKSEIFDDQFSVERPDGSNFTLKIRSTKLEDSAMYFCASSFRDRGKTNYGYTFGSGTRLTVV.

This clone was seen a few times. The CDR3 DNA sequence: TGTGCCAGCAGCGCGGAGGGTGAGCAGTTCTTC. This translates into CASSAEGEQFF. The chain joins TRBV5-4 to TRBJ2-1; perhaps TRBD2 as D (6 bases). This CDR3 spans 11 amino acids. V was pared by 4 bases and J by 9 bases, with 8 bases between. Germline CDR1 SGHNT, CDR2 YYREEE (reference sequence).

This clone came up a few times. The CDR3 spells CASSDRDRSGYTF. The CDR3 bases are TGTGCCAGCAGTGACAGGGACAGAAGTGGCTACACCTTC. The chain joins TRBV25-1 to TRBJ1-2; 7 bases map to TRBD1. Losses at the gene ends were 3 bases for V and 7 bases for J; bases not matched to a gene: 5. The CDR3 consists of 13 residues. Germline-derived CDR1 and CDR2 are MGHDK and SYGVNS.

A few counts support this clone. The rearrangement links TRBV29-1 to TRBJ1-5; perhaps TRBD1 as D (5 bases). Germline CDR1 reads SQVTM; CDR2 reads ANQGSEA. The V end was cut by 6 bases, the J end by 8 bases, with 14 bases between. The CDR3 runs 12 residues. The CDR3 region has the DNA TGCAGCGTACAACAGGCTCTGGAGCCCCAGCATTTT. This encodes CSVQQALEPQHF.

This chain joins TRBV7-2 and TRBJ1-4; possible D gene TRBD1, 6 bases. V was cut by 0 bases and J by 12 bases, with 17 bases left in between. From germline, CDR1 is SGHTA and CDR2 FQGNSA. The CDR3 loop spans 15 amino acids. In DNA form, the CDR3 reads TGTGCCAGCAGCTTAGCTTGGGACACCGGGGGGGAACTGTTTTTT. The encoded protein is CASSLAWDTGGELFF.

The rearrangement links TRBV4-1 to TRBJ1-1; possible D gene TRBD1, 6 bases. Trimming removed 3 bases from V and 3 bases from J, with 17 bases in between. CDR1 is MGHRA and CDR2 is YSYEKL in the germline V gene. The length of the CDR3 is 16 residues. In DNA form, the CDR3 reads TGCGCCAGCAGCCACCATAAGACAGGAGTGGACACTGAAGCTTTCTTT. Amino acids: CASSHHKTGVDTEAFF.

The chain combines TRBV4-3 with TRBJ2-1; 14 bases align to TRBD2. The germline gives CDR1 LGHNA, CDR2 YSLEER. The junction had 7 bases not matched to a gene; V was cut back by 4 bases and J by 8 bases. The CDR3 covers 16 residues. The CDR3 spells CASSRGTSGSGYEQFF. Here the CDR3 DNA reads TGCGCCAGCAGCCGTGGGACTAGCGGGAGCGGTTATGAGCAGTTCTTC.

This clone is a singleton in its sample. V and J are TRBV6-1 and TRBJ2-5, with a possible D match to TRBD2 (5 bases). The CDR3 covers 14 residues. V shed 10 bases and J shed 2 bases, with 17 bases lying between them. Germline V gene data show CDR1 as MNHNS and CDR2 as SASEGT. DNA for the CDR3: TGTGCCATCGGACGGGGAACAGCTCAAGAGACCCAGTACTTC. It translates to CAIGRGTAQETQYF.